Here is one TCR beta chain with its context. The antigen is undetermined. This entry comes from a study of identical twins. Study-wide findings and caveats: The study found weaker excess twin sharing in beta out-of-frame sequences. Out-of-frame alpha sequences common to twins exhibited an excess of low generation probability.

Only healthy Caucasians were enrolled as donors. Template switching introduced a universal primer site, and the cDNA bore unique molecular identifiers. MiXCR, run by TCRdb on the 5' RACE reads, gives a single entry per CDR3 protein. The sample consists of 450,000 to 650,000 distinct CDR3 sequences, approximately 14% of them appearing once. J lost 3 bases, V lost 6 bases, and 4 bases had no gene match. This CDR3 is built from 13 residues. CDR1 and CDR2 (germline): SEHNR, FQNEAQ (reference sequence). A further study also used this sample, focusing on yellow fever vaccine responses in identical twins.

The clonotype originates from a woman between 18 and 29 years old in good health. Sequenced: CD4+ T cells sorted from blood. The chain employs TRBV7-9 and TRBJ1-1; TRBD1 matches 7 bases. As DNA, the CDR3 is TGTGCCAGCAGAGATACAGGGGACACTGAAGCTTTCTTT. Amino acids: CASRDTGDTEAFF.